This record looks at one T cell receptor beta chain sequence and its context. Its antigen is not identified. 60 Vbeta and 13 Jbeta primers were used in PCR. TCRdb's table, derived via immunoSEQ multiplex PCR, lists solely in-frame clones and lacks some. Recorded for this sample: 100,000 to 150,000 clones. Trimming took 4 bases from V and 4 from J, leaving 13 bases between them. Germline V gives CDR1 SGHRS, CDR2 YFSETQ. The CDR3 totals 14 residues. The data stem from a study of cytomegalovirus exposure and HLA in healthy donors. Regarding the study as a whole: An apparent linkage of common viral pathogens to several of the most significant clusters emerged in a later analysis. Sequencing probably produced one cluster of sequence variants that were highly shared. Association of a missense DCLRE1C variant with TCR beta V- and J-gene trimming was reported in a later analysis.

The donors, nominally healthy at sampling, likely had unrecorded immune exposures. The J gene is TRBJ2-3, the V gene TRBV5-1, with a tentative D call TRBD2 (5 bases). What was sequenced was PBMCs. The clonotype was recovered from a middle-aged woman in good health and CMV-seropositive. In nucleotides, the CDR3 is TGCGCCAGCAGCACCGGAGGCGGAGCAGATACGCAGTATTTT. It is translated as CASSTGGGADTQYF.